Listed below are T cell receptor beta chains from one sample, sequenced in a study of PD-L1 blockade in urothelial cancer. Data came from immunoSEQ multiplex PCR; TCRdb stores just in-frame clones and leaves some out. The sample lists about 73,000 clones, approximately 91% occurring once. This specimen was PBMCs, taken around atezolizumab (anti-PD-L1) treatment. These receptors were taken from a man in his 60s with urothelial cancer. Each CDR3 is given with its conserved first and last residue. Fields, in order: CDR3 length, clone size, V gene, D gene, J gene, CDR3 protein, CDR3 DNA. D genes are given only for firm matches. The listing skips clone size in some rows; elsewhere it reads once, few, many or a size class.

length: 15; size: .; V: TRBV15; D: .; J: TRBJ2-6; CDR3: CATSILGGGANVLTF; DNA: TGTGCCACCAGCATCCTAGGGGGAGGGGCCAACGTCCTGACTTTC
length: 15; size: .; V: TRBV25-1; D: TRBD1; J: TRBJ2-1; CDR3: CASSEGQGPYNEQFF; DNA: TGTGCCAGCAGCGAAGGACAGGGGCCATACAATGAGCAGTTCTTC
length: 15; size: .; V: TRBV6-5; D: TRBD2; J: TRBJ2-2; CDR3: CASSRGGRWTGELFF; DNA: TGTGCCAGCAGTCGGGGCGGGAGGTGGACCGGGGAGCTGTTTTTT
length: 14; size: .; V: TRBV5-6; D: .; J: TRBJ1-3; CDR3: CASSRTGSGNTIYF; DNA: TGTGCCAGCAGCCGCACGGGCTCTGGAAACACCATATATTTT
length: 11; size: .; V: TRBV20-1; D: TRBD2; J: TRBJ2-1; CDR3: CSGGGSNEQFF; DNA: TGCAGTGGGGGGGGATCCAATGAGCAGTTCTTC
length: 14; size: .; V: TRBV7-3; D: .; J: TRBJ1-1; CDR3: CASSLTRVNTEAFF; DNA: TGTGCCAGCAGCTTAACACGGGTGAACACTGAAGCTTTCTTT
length: 15; size: once; V: TRBV7-2; D: .; J: TRBJ2-3; CDR3: CASSPIGASTDTQYF; DNA: TGTGCCAGCAGCCCAATAGGTGCTAGTACAGATACGCAGTATTTT
length: 12; size: .; V: TRBV6-1; D: .; J: TRBJ2-3; CDR3: CASSLRTDTQYF; DNA: TGTGCCAGCAGTCTTCGCACAGATACGCAGTATTTT
length: 18; size: .; V: TRBV19; D: .; J: TRBJ2-1; CDR3: CASSTRTGGPQGRNEQFF; DNA: TGTGCCAGTAGTACCCGTACCGGGGGACCCCAAGGGAGGAATGAGCAGTTCTTC
length: 12; size: .; V: TRBV29-1; D: .; J: TRBJ2-5; CDR3: CSVEEGGETQYF; DNA: TGCAGCGTTGAGGAGGGAGGAGAGACCCAGTACTTC
length: 16; size: .; V: TRBV4-3; D: TRBD1; J: TRBJ2-3; CDR3: CASSQDWTGTTDTQYF; DNA: TGCGCCAGCAGCCAAGATTGGACAGGAACCACAGATACGCAGTATTTT
length: 17; size: .; V: TRBV7-6; D: TRBD1; J: TRBJ2-2; CDR3: CASSPVTGGKDTGELFF; DNA: TGTGCCAGCAGCCCCGTCACAGGGGGCAAGGACACCGGGGAGCTGTTTTTT
length: 15; size: .; V: TRBV7-2; D: TRBD1; J: TRBJ1-2; CDR3: CASSLEGTGVRGYTF; DNA: TGTGCCAGCAGCTTAGAAGGGACAGGGGTGAGGGGCTACACCTTC
length: 16; size: .; V: TRBV5-5; D: .; J: TRBJ2-7; CDR3: CASSLAGGLAKYEQYF; DNA: TGTGCCAGCAGCTTGGCGGGGGGCCTCGCTAAGTACGAGCAGTACTTC
length: 12; size: .; V: TRBV19; D: .; J: TRBJ1-2; CDR3: CATQAGIYGYTF; DNA: TGTGCCACCCAGGCAGGGATCTATGGCTACACCTTC
length: 15; size: .; V: TRBV19; D: .; J: TRBJ2-2; CDR3: CASTTPGLNTGELFF; DNA: TGTGCCAGTACCACGCCAGGTCTGAACACCGGGGAGCTGTTTTTT
length: 15; size: .; V: TRBV6-5; D: .; J: TRBJ2-7; CDR3: CASSYEGGGSYEQYF; DNA: TGTGCCAGCAGTTACGAGGGGGGAGGGTCGTACGAGCAGTACTTC
length: 14; size: .; V: TRBV6-5; D: .; J: TRBJ1-2; CDR3: CASRTGERGYGYTF; DNA: TGTGCCAGCAGAACGGGGGAACGGGGCTATGGCTACACCTTC
length: 14; size: once; V: TRBV28; D: TRBD1; J: TRBJ2-7; CDR3: CASLGTAPYYEQYF; DNA: TGTGCCAGCCTCGGGACAGCCCCCTACTACGAGCAGTACTTC
length: 17; size: .; V: TRBV7-9; D: TRBD1; J: TRBJ2-6; CDR3: CASSLDRGQPGANVLTF; DNA: TGTGCCAGCAGCTTGGACAGGGGGCAACCCGGGGCCAACGTCCTGACTTTC
length: 15; size: .; V: TRBV19; D: .; J: TRBJ2-7; CDR3: CASSIGGDSRHEQYF; DNA: TGTGCCAGTAGTATCGGAGGGGATAGCCGCCACGAGCAGTACTTC
length: 15; size: .; V: TRBV30; D: .; J: TRBJ2-7; CDR3: CAWSVRGFGSYEQYF; DNA: TGTGCCTGGAGTGTACGCGGGTTCGGCTCCTACGAGCAGTACTTC
length: 15; size: .; V: TRBV4-1; D: .; J: TRBJ1-2; CDR3: CASSQGGGLGYGYTF; DNA: TGCGCCAGCAGCCAGGGAGGGGGTCTCGGCTATGGCTACACCTTC
length: 11; size: few; V: TRBV11-2; D: .; J: TRBJ2-5; CDR3: CASSYGETQYF; DNA: TGTGCCAGCAGCTACGGAGAGACCCAGTACTTC
length: 13; size: .; V: TRBV6-5; D: .; J: TRBJ1-2; CDR3: CASSYSSVYGYTF; DNA: TGTGCCAGCAGTTACTCTTCGGTCTATGGCTACACCTTC